This TCR beta chain was captured in a study of blood T cell repertoires in COVID-19. Turning to the study itself: The United States, Italy and Spain provided the acute and convalescent COVID-19 samples.

Recruitment covered about two dozen US areas and drew participants whose ages spanned about 18 to 100 years. Germline V gene sequence: CDR1 SGHRS, CDR2 YFSETQ. This CDR3 is built from 13 residues. Unmatched junction bases numbered 4, after V lost 4 bases and J lost 4 bases. Some clones are missing from TCRdb's copy, which holds only in-frame ones; the method was immunoSEQ multiplex PCR. The table records roughly 240,000 clones, approximately 86% of them present only once. The sequenced sample consisted of PBMCs or T cells enriched from blood (not recorded which). This sequence was found in a woman aged 25 to 39 with acute COVID-19. V and J are TRBV5-1 and TRBJ1-1, with TRBD1 matching 7 bases. The CDR3: CASSAQGTTEAFF. CDR3 nucleotides: TGCGCCAGCAGCGCACAGGGGACCACTGAAGCTTTCTTT.